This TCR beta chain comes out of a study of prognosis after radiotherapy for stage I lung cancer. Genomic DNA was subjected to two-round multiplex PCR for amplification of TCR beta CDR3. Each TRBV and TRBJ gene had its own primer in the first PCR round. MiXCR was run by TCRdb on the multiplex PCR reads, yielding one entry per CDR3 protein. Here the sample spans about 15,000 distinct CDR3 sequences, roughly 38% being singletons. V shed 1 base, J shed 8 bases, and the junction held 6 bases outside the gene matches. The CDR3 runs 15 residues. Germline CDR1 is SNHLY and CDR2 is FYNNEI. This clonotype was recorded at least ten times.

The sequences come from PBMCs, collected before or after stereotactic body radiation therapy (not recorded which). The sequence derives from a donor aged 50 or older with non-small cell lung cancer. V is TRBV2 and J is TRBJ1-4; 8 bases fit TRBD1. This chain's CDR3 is CASSEDRGAGEKLFF. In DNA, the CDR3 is TGTGCCAGCAGTGAAGACAGGGGGGCGGGGGAAAAACTGTTTTTT.